Listed below are T cell receptor beta chains from one sample, sequenced in a study of spatial heterogeneity in lung cancer. MiXCR, run by TCRdb on the 5' RACE reads, gives a single entry per CDR3 protein. The sample lists about 15,000 distinct CDR3 sequences, under 8% seen once, with about 8.9% in the top ten. Sequencing was performed on lung tumor tissue, taken at surgery. Receptor source: a male donor with early-stage non-small cell lung cancer. Both conserved end residues are part of each CDR3. Each record gives: V gene, J gene, D gene, clone size, CDR3 DNA, CDR3 protein. A D gene is named only where the DNA matches it firmly. Clone size is stated in some rows and not others, as once, few, many or a class when expanded.

TRBV7-8	TRBJ2-1	NA	medium-sized	TGTGCCAGCAGCTTAGGGGGGGCGGGCACGGACAATGAGCAGTTCTTC	CASSLGGAGTDNEQFF
TRBV5-1	TRBJ2-2	NA	many	TGCGCCAGCAGCTGGGGACAAATCCCGAACACCGGGGAGCTGTTTTTT	CASSWGQIPNTGELFF
TRBV7-8	TRBJ1-2	TRBD1	NA	TGTGCCAGCAGCTTTAATCAGGGGGCCCGTAACTATGGCTACACCTTC	CASSFNQGARNYGYTF
TRBV12-3/TRBV12-4	TRBJ2-1	NA	many	TGTGCCAGCAGTTCGTCAGGGCGGGGCAATGAGCAGTTCTTC	CASSSSGRGNEQFF
TRBV9	TRBJ2-7	TRBD2	many	TGTGCCAGCAGCCCTCGACTAGCGGGATCCTACGAGCAGTACTTC	CASSPRLAGSYEQYF
TRBV29-1	TRBJ1-1	NA	medium-sized	TGCAGCGGGGGGATAGGGGATTACACTGAAGCTTTCTTT	CSGGIGDYTEAFF
TRBV24-1	TRBJ2-2	NA	many	TGTGCCACCAGTGGAACTACGAACACCGGGGAGCTGTTTTTT	CATSGTTNTGELFF
TRBV15	TRBJ2-5	NA	few	TGTGCCACCAGCAGAGATTTAGGGGAGACCCAGTACTTC	CATSRDLGETQYF
TRBV6-1	TRBJ1-1	NA	many	TGTGCCAGCAGTGAACGTGGGACAATTAACACTGAAGCTTTCTTT	CASSERGTINTEAFF
TRBV2	TRBJ1-1	TRBD1	many	TGTGCCAGCAGTGGAAGGGGGCGATCCACTGAAGCTTTCTTT	CASSGRGRSTEAFF
TRBV19	TRBJ2-2	TRBD1	few	TGTGCCAGTAGTATTCTGGGACAGGGGTACTCCGGGGAGCTGTTTTTT	CASSILGQGYSGELFF
TRBV4-3	TRBJ2-2	NA	many	TGCGCCAGCAGCCAAGGCGGGACGAACACCGGGGAGCTGTTTTTT	CASSQGGTNTGELFF
TRBV4-1	TRBJ1-1	NA	many	TGCGCCAGCAGCGCTCTTCCCGGGACAACGAACACTGAAGCTTTCTTT	CASSALPGTTNTEAFF
TRBV6-5	TRBJ2-2	NA	NA	TGTGCCAGCAGGTCCCGGGAGCCCACCGGGGAGCTGTTTTTT	CASRSREPTGELFF
TRBV5-1	TRBJ2-4	TRBD2	few	TGCGCCAGCAGCCAAGGACTAGCGGGAGGGCTAGCCAAAAACATTCAGTACTTC	CASSQGLAGGLAKNIQYF
TRBV5-5	TRBJ1-4	TRBD1	few	TGTGCCAGCAGCTTGGGGGGACAGCCTAATGAAAAACTGTTTTTT	CASSLGGQPNEKLFF
TRBV30	TRBJ2-5	NA	few	TGTGCCTGGTCCATACTCCCGCGGGAGACCCAGTACTTC	CAWSILPRETQYF
TRBV6-5	TRBJ1-4	NA	NA	TGTGCCAGCAGCCCGGAATGGAGGGAAAAACTGTTTTTT	CASSPEWREKLFF
TRBV19	TRBJ2-3	TRBD2	many	TGTGCCAGCCTCAAGCGCGGGGGGGCAGATACGCAGTATTTT	CASLKRGGADTQYF
TRBV7-2	TRBJ2-2	NA	many	TGTGCCAGCAGCCAAGGGTCAACCACCGGGGAGCTGTTTTTT	CASSQGSTTGELFF
TRBV5-4	TRBJ1-1	TRBD1	few	TGTGCCAGCAGCTGGGGGACAGGGGGCTTGTCTGAAGCTTTCTTT	CASSWGTGGLSEAFF
TRBV6-1	TRBJ2-1	TRBD2	NA	TGTGCCAGCAGTGAAGGTAGCGGGCCCCGCGGGGAGCAGTTCTTC	CASSEGSGPRGEQFF
TRBV9	TRBJ1-1	NA	medium-sized	TGTGCCAGCAGCGTTAGAGCGGGGCCGGGCACTGAAGCTTTCTTT	CASSVRAGPGTEAFF
TRBV20-1	TRBJ1-1	TRBD1	NA	TGCAGTGCTAGAGAGACAGGGGCAGTCTCGAACACTGAAGCTTTCTTT	CSARETGAVSNTEAFF
TRBV9	TRBJ2-1	NA	NA	TGTGCCAGCAGCGTAGCTACCCCTGGGGACTTTCGGAAGACCTACAATGAGCAGTTCTTC	CASSVATPGDFRKTYNEQFF
TRBV29-1	TRBJ1-5	NA	medium-sized	TGCAGCGTTAAGGAGGGAGATTCTCAGCCCCAGCATTTT	CSVKEGDSQPQHF
TRBV29-1	TRBJ2-1	NA	medium-sized	TGCAGCGTTGCAGACAATGAGCAGTTCTTC	CSVADNEQFF
TRBV10-3	TRBJ2-2	TRBD2	many	TGTGCCATCCGGTCAAGCGGGGGTAACACCGGGGAGCTGTTTTTT	CAIRSSGGNTGELFF
TRBV14	TRBJ1-1	TRBD1	few	TGTGCCAGCAGCCAGGATGCTGGGACAGGACTCACTGAAGCTTTCTTT	CASSQDAGTGLTEAFF
TRBV11-2	TRBJ2-6	NA	many	TGTGCCAGCAGTTCGCAGGGCTCTGGGGCCAACGTCCTGACTTTC	CASSSQGSGANVLTF
TRBV4-1	TRBJ1-1	TRBD1	NA	TGCGCCAGCAGCCAAGGGACAGGGAAGAACACTGAAGCTTTCTTT	CASSQGTGKNTEAFF
TRBV10-2	TRBJ2-1	TRBD2	few	TGCGCCAGCAGTGAGCTGGCTAGCGGGGGGGCCGAGCAGTTCTTC	CASSELASGGAEQFF
TRBV10-3	TRBJ2-2	NA	medium-sized	TGTGCCATCAGTGAGTCGGATGCTCTGGAGCTGTTTTTT	CAISESDALELFF
TRBV6-1	TRBJ2-7	TRBD1	many	TGTGCCAGCAGTGGATTACAGGGGGCGGTGGGCGAGCAGTACTTC	CASSGLQGAVGEQYF
TRBV25-1	TRBJ2-7	NA	few	TGTGCCAGCAGTGAATATAACAGCTACGAGCAGTACTTC	CASSEYNSYEQYF
TRBV7-3	TRBJ2-6	NA	few	TGTGCCAGCAGCTTAACCCCCGGGGCCAACGTCCTGACTTTC	CASSLTPGANVLTF
TRBV9	TRBJ2-2	TRBD2	many	TGTGCCAGCAGCGTAGACGGGGGGGGGCACACCGGGGAGCTGTTTTTT	CASSVDGGGHTGELFF
TRBV11-2	TRBJ1-2	NA	few	TGTGCCAGCAGCTTAGGGGGACGACGTGGCTACACCTTC	CASSLGGRRGYTF
TRBV20-1	TRBJ1-1	NA	many	TGCAGTGCCCTTCAGGGGAACACTGAAGCTTTCTTT	CSALQGNTEAFF
TRBV20-1	TRBJ1-5	NA	many	TGCAGTGCTAGCTGGGCTAATCAGCCCCAGCATTTT	CSASWANQPQHF
TRBV24-1	TRBJ2-5	NA	many	TGTGCCACCAGTGATTTGACAGGGTGGTACCAAGAGACCCAGTACTTC	CATSDLTGWYQETQYF